These 27 T cell receptor beta chains share one sample of origin, sequenced in a study of spatial heterogeneity in lung cancer. TCRdb re-derived calls from the 5' RACE reads in MiXCR, one entry per CDR3 protein. The table shows about 38,000 distinct CDR3 sequences, with approximately 5.2% occurring only once. The sample's time point: sample taken at primary tumor resection. The sample consisted of PBMCs, taken at surgery. These receptors were obtained from a female donor with early-stage non-small cell lung cancer.

This clonotype was recorded at least ten times. The V call is TRBV12-3 or TRBV12-4, the J call TRBJ2-3; 7 positions agree with TRBD1. V gave up 3 bases and J gave up 2 bases; unmatched junction bases: 8. CDR3 length equals 16 residues. The CDR3 sequence is CASSFWSGGDTDTQYF. In DNA form, the CDR3 reads TGTGCCAGCAGTTTTTGGTCAGGGGGTGACACAGATACGCAGTATTTT.

J is TRBJ2-7 and V is TRBV28; D call uncertain. The germline V gene has CDR1 MDHEN and CDR2 SYDVKM. This CDR3 is built from 14 residues. V gave up 2 bases and J gave up 4 bases, with 12 bases separating them. The CDR3 DNA is TGTGCCAGCAGTTTAGGGCCCTCCGGTTACGAGCAGTACTTC. Translation: CASSLGPSGYEQYF.

This clonotype has a count of ten or more. The chain couples TRBV7-8 to TRBJ2-7, with D unresolved. Germline CDR1 reads SGHVS; CDR2 reads FQNEAQ. Trimming took off 0 bases at V and 0 bases at J, with 6 bases between the two ends. The CDR3 totals 14 residues. The CDR3 region has the DNA TGTGCCAGCAGCTTAGCGGGGATCTCCTACGAGCAGTACTTC. As protein: CASSLAGISYEQYF. The full variable domain, rest sourced from reference TRBV7-8 and TRBJ2-7, is GAGVSQSPRYKVAKRGQDVALRCDPISGHVSLFWYQQALGQGPEFLTYFQNEAQLDKSGLPSDRFFAERPEGSVSTLKIQRTQQEDSAVYLCASSLAGISYEQYFGPGTRLTVT.

This clonotype has only a few counts. The V gene is TRBV10-1, the J gene TRBJ2-5, with 11 bases aligning to TRBD2. Germline V gene sequence: CDR1 WNHNN, CDR2 SYGVQD (reference sequence). Germline trimming cut 2 bases from V and 5 bases from J; bases unmatched to any gene: 7. The CDR3 extends over 16 amino acids. CDR3 coding DNA: TGCGCCAGCAGTGAGAAACTAGCGGGGGCCTGGGAGACCCAGTACTTC. This gives the protein CASSEKLAGAWETQYF.

This clonotype has ten or more counts. The chain is built from TRBV6-5 and TRBJ2-7; possible D gene TRBD1, 6 bases. V was pared by 6 bases and J by 5 bases, with 8 bases between. There are 11 residues in the CDR3. Per the germline V gene, CDR1 is MNHEY and CDR2 is SVGAGI. The DNA for the CDR3 is TGTGCCAGCAGACAGGGAAACGAGCAGTACTTC. It specifies CASRQGNEQYF.

This clonotype was picked up many times. The chain employs TRBV5-6 and TRBJ2-3, with TRBD2 matching 8 bases. Trimming cost V 2 bases and J 1 base; bases outside gene matches: 6. CDR1 and CDR2 from the germline V gene are SGHDT and YYEEEE. CDR3 length: 16 residues. The CDR3 region is CASSFRQAGGTDTQYF. The CDR3, as DNA: TGTGCCAGCAGCTTCCGCCAAGCGGGGGGCACAGATACGCAGTATTTT.

This clonotype was observed at least ten times. The chain recombines TRBV7-9 with TRBJ1-2, with 10 bases fitting TRBD1. Unmatched junction bases numbered 6, after V lost 1 base and J lost 7 bases. Germline loops: CDR1 SEHNR, CDR2 FQNEAQ (reference sequence). This CDR3 is 15 amino acids long. CDR3 amino acids: CASSLGGTGASGYTF. In DNA, the CDR3 is TGTGCCAGCAGCTTAGGTGGGACAGGGGCGTCTGGCTACACCTTC.

The chain carries TRBV4-1 and TRBJ2-5; 8 bases match TRBD2. Trimming cost V 0 bases and J 5 bases; bases outside gene matches: 2. CDR3 length: 14 amino acids. The germline V gene has CDR1 MGHRA and CDR2 YSYEKL. CDR3 sequence: CASSQDIAGETQYF. In DNA form, the CDR3 reads TGCGCCAGCAGCCAAGATATAGCGGGGGAGACCCAGTACTTC.

The table lists this clonotype with many counts. V and J are TRBV7-2 and TRBJ2-7, with D possibly TRBD2 on 6 matching bases. This CDR3 is built from 15 residues. The V end lost 5 bases, the J end lost 0 bases, and 14 bases lay between the germline ends. The germline CDR1 and CDR2 sequences are SGHTA and FQGNSA. CDR3 nucleotides: TGTGCCAGCAGCGCCGGAGGGACTTACTCCTACGAGCAGTACTTC. As protein: CASSAGGTYSYEQYF.

This clonotype was recorded many times. The chain is built from TRBV10-2 and TRBJ2-3; D uncertain. CDR3 size: 14 residues. Trimming took off 2 bases at V and 6 bases at J, with 12 bases between the two ends. Looked up from germline, CDR1 is WSHSY and CDR2 is SAAADI. In nucleotides, the CDR3 is TGCGCCAGCAGTGAGACTACCTTGTGGGATACGCAGTATTTT. It translates to CASSETTLWDTQYF.

In its sample, this clonotype was seen many times. The rearrangement uses TRBV11-2 and TRBJ2-5, with D tentatively TRBD1 (5 bases). V was shortened by 5 bases and J by 5 bases, with 15 bases between the two germline ends. The length of the CDR3 is 14 residues. From germline, CDR1 is SGHAT and CDR2 FQNNGV. For the CDR3, the DNA is TGTGCCAGCAGCCCCAGGGTGGAAGGGGAGACCCAGTACTTC. It encodes CASSPRVEGETQYF.

This clonotype was observed many times. The V and J genes are TRBV20-1 and TRBJ1-1; D gene uncertain. Germline CDR1 DFQATT, CDR2 SNEGSKA (reference sequence). V lost 2 bases, J lost 0 bases, and 4 bases lay in between. This CDR3 contains 12 residues. The CDR3 nucleotides are TGCAGTGCTAGACAGCTGAACACTGAAGCTTTCTTT. It yields the protein CSARQLNTEAFF.

A few counts support this clonotype. The rearrangement links TRBV2 to TRBJ1-5, with D unresolved. V lost 1 base and J 4 bases, leaving 11 bases between the germline ends. Germline CDR1 SNHLY, CDR2 FYNNEI. The CDR3 runs to 15 residues. The CDR3: CASSEGQIINQPQHF. The CDR3 nucleotides read TGTGCCAGCAGTGAAGGGCAAATAATAAATCAGCCCCAGCATTTT.

This clonotype was observed many times. This chain links TRBV10-2 with TRBJ1-2, with no clear D. Looked up from germline, CDR1 is WSHSY and CDR2 is SAAADI. The ends were cut back, 3 bases at V and 4 bases at J, with 6 bases in the middle. The CDR3 is 12 residues long. This CDR3 reads CASSDGSYGYTF. DNA for the CDR3: TGCGCCAGCAGTGATGGCAGCTATGGCTACACCTTC.

V and J are TRBV5-4 and TRBJ2-1; D is perhaps TRBD2 (5 bases). V lost 6 bases and J 3 bases, leaving 13 bases between the germline ends. CDR1 is SGHNT, CDR2 YYREEE, per germline (reference sequence). The CDR3 covers 14 residues. CDR3 residues: CASTLNEGYNEQFF. In nucleotides, the CDR3 is TGTGCCAGCACCCTAAACGAGGGCTACAATGAGCAGTTCTTC.

This clonotype was counted ten times or more. The chain has TRBV29-1 and TRBJ2-5, with unresolved D. The CDR3 has 10 amino acids. The germline V gene encodes CDR1 SQVTM and CDR2 ANQGSEA. Trimming took off 5 bases at V and 4 bases at J, with 5 bases between the two ends. In DNA, the CDR3 is TGCAGCGTTTCGGGAGAGACCCAGTACTTC. This codes for CSVSGETQYF.

The sample holds many counts of this clonotype. A junction boundary mismatches the germline segment, possibly from a read error. This chain links TRBV7-7 with TRBJ2-5; 7 nucleotides line up with TRBD1. This CDR3 has 13 amino acids. Germline CDR1 reads SSHAT; CDR2 reads FNYEAQ (reference sequence). The CDR3 region is CASSPGQQETQYF. CDR3 coding DNA: TGTGCTAGCAGCCCGGGACAGCAAGAGACCCAGTACTTC.

This clonotype has a count of ten or more. This chain connects TRBV4-1 to TRBJ1-2; 8 bases are shared with TRBD1. Germline V gene lookup returns CDR1 MGHRA and CDR2 YSYEKL. The J segment lost 0 bases and the V segment lost 4 bases, leaving 4 bases of the junction unmatched. This CDR3 region has 15 residues. The CDR3 reads CASSPGTGTNYGYTF. Written as DNA, the CDR3 is TGCGCCAGCAGCCCGGGGACAGGTACTAACTATGGCTACACCTTC.

The chain joins TRBV19 to TRBJ1-5; no clear D gene. The germline CDR1 and CDR2 sequences are LNHDA and SQIVND (reference sequence). The CDR3 consists of 13 residues. Trimming took 6 bases from V and 7 from J, leaving 13 bases between them. As DNA, the CDR3 is TGTGCCAGTAGCGGACGGCTCGGGCAGCCCCAGCATTTT. Residues: CASSGRLGQPQHF.

This clonotype was counted many times. The chain links TRBV12-5 to TRBJ2-1, with 9 nucleotides matching TRBD1. Germline CDR1 LGHNT, CDR2 FRNRAP. There are 12 residues in the CDR3. Trimming removed 8 bases from V and 7 bases from J; junction bases left unmatched: 3. The CDR3: CASTQGANEQFF. The CDR3 DNA is TGTGCTAGTACACAGGGGGCGAATGAGCAGTTCTTC. Combining the CDR3 with reference TRBV12-5 and TRBJ2-1 gives the whole variable domain DARVTQTPRHKVTEMGQEVTMRCQPILGHNTVFWYRQTMMQGLELLAYFRNRAPLDDSGMPKDRFSAEMPDATLATLKIQPSEPRDSAVYFCASTQGANEQFFGPGTRLTVL.

This clonotype was detected ten times or more. Here the CDR3 DNA reads TGTGCCACGAGTCCAGGGGGCTCCACCTCTGGAAACACCATATATTTT. Residues: CATSPGGSTSGNTIYF. The chain carries TRBV12-3 or TRBV12-4 and TRBJ1-3, with 8 bases matching TRBD1. This CDR3 is 16 amino acids long. V lost 10 bases, J lost 0 bases, and 11 bases stayed unmatched.

The chain combines TRBV20-1 with TRBJ2-1; D ambiguous. The V and J ends lost 8 bases and 0 bases respectively, with 11 bases between them. The germline gives CDR1 DFQATT, CDR2 SNEGSKA (reference sequence). The CDR3 totals 13 residues. The CDR3 bases are TGCAGTACGCAGCGTAGCTCCTACAATGAGCAGTTCTTC. Protein: CSTQRSSYNEQFF.

The sample holds many counts of this clonotype. V gene TRBV5-1 combines with J gene TRBJ1-1; 11 bases line up with TRBD1. CDR3 size: 15 residues. With 3 bases clipped from V and 3 bases from J, the junction kept 4 bases outside the gene matches. Per germline, CDR1 SGHRS and CDR2 YFSETQ. The CDR3 is CASSWTGGRDTEAFF. CDR3 DNA: TGCGCCAGCAGCTGGACAGGGGGCAGGGACACTGAAGCTTTCTTT. The full variable domain, completed using reference TRBV5-1 and TRBJ1-1, is KAGVTQTPRYLIKTRGQQVTLSCSPISGHRSVSWYQQTPGQGLQFLFEYFSETQRNKGNFPGRFSGRQFSNSRSEMNVSTLELGDSALYLCASSWTGGRDTEAFFGQGTRLTVV.

Details on this clonotype: A much bigger clone sits one base away, suggesting this may be a read error. Since the CDR3 does not end with the conserved phenylalanine or tryptophan, this likely comes from a read error. The V and J genes are TRBV30 and TRBJ2-3; D is ambiguous. Germline CDR1 is GTSNPN and CDR2 is SVGIG (reference sequence). The V gene lost 0 bases and the J gene lost 4 bases, with 8 bases spanning the gap. CDR3 length: 13 residues. The CDR3 region is CAWSVGQPDTQYI. In nucleotides, the CDR3 is TGTGCCTGGAGTGTTGGGCAACCAGATACGCAGTATATT.

This clonotype occurred many times. This chain connects TRBV7-8 to TRBJ2-1; 7 bases map to TRBD2. Germline assignment: CDR1 SGHVS and CDR2 FQNEAQ. With V trimmed by 0 bases and J by 9 bases, 8 bases remained unmatched. This CDR3 has 15 amino acids. CDR3 residues: CASSLARIAGGEQFF. The CDR3 DNA reads as TGTGCCAGCAGCTTAGCCCGAATAGCGGGCGGTGAGCAGTTCTTC.

This clonotype was detected ten times or more. The genes are TRBV14 and TRBJ1-2; the match to TRBD1 covers 9 bases. The CDR3 consists of 14 residues. CDR1 SGHDN and CDR2 FVKESK come from the germline V gene. The V gene end was trimmed by 4 bases and the J gene end by 5 bases; junction bases not matched to a gene: 5. CDR3 loop: CASSRQGQGYGYTF. The DNA of the CDR3 is TGTGCCAGCAGCCGCCAAGGACAGGGGTATGGCTACACCTTC. The full variable domain, with the rest looked up from reference TRBV14 and TRBJ1-2, is EAGVTQFPSHSVIEKGQTVTLRCDPISGHDNLYWYRRVMGKEIKFLLHFVKESKQDESGMPNNRFLAERTGGTYSTLKVQPAELEDSGVYFCASSRQGQGYGYTFGSGTRLTVV.

This clonotype was seen many times. The V gene is TRBV15, the J gene TRBJ1-6; D uncertain. The germline V gene encodes CDR1 LNHNV and CDR2 YYDKDF (reference sequence). Between the trimmed V and J ends, which lost 0 bases and 5 bases, there was a span of 14 bases. The CDR3 has 17 amino acids. This chain's CDR3 is CATSREPQGLNNSPLHF. CDR3 in DNA: TGTGCCACCAGCAGAGAGCCCCAAGGACTGAATAATTCACCCCTCCACTTT. The full variable domain, completed using reference TRBV15 and TRBJ1-6, is DAMVIQNPRYQVTQFGKPVTLSCSQTLNHNVMYWYQQKSSQAPKLLFHYYDKDFNNEADTPDNFQSRRPNTSFCFLDIRSPGLGDTAMYLCATSREPQGLNNSPLHFGNGTRLTVT.